One and the same sample provided the 8 T cell receptor beta chains below, sequenced in a study of cytomegalovirus exposure and HLA in healthy donors. A multiplex PCR was run with 60 Vbeta primers and 13 Jbeta primers. Sequenced by immunoSEQ multiplex PCR; TCRdb stores in-frame clones only, minus some. This repertoire includes about 78,000 clones. Material: PBMCs. The receptors come from a female donor in good health and CMV-seropositive.

The J gene is TRBJ2-7, the V gene TRBV28, with 11 bases lining up with TRBD2. CDR1 is MDHEN and CDR2 is SYDVKM in the germline V gene. V was clipped by 4 bases and J by 2 bases; unmatched bases: 4. CDR3 length: 15 residues. The chain's CDR3 is CASSSPGLAAYEQYF. CDR3 DNA sequence: TGTGCCAGCAGTTCACCGGGACTAGCGGCCTACGAGCAGTACTTC.

This chain connects TRBV5-4 to TRBJ1-5; D gene uncertain. With 3 bases removed from V and 10 bases from J, the gap between germline ends came to 20 bases. Germline CDR1 reads SGHNT; CDR2 reads YYREEE (reference sequence). The CDR3 contains 15 residues. The CDR3 bases are TGTGCCAGCAGCTCGGATCCGGCCTCCGCGGCCCCCCAGCATTTT. Its protein product is CASSSDPASAAPQHF.

V is TRBV5-4 and J is TRBJ1-1, with TRBD1 as a possible D gene (5 bases). This CDR3 spans 15 amino acids. Germline V gene lookup returns CDR1 SGHNT and CDR2 YYREEE (reference sequence). The V end was cut by 1 base, the J end by 4 bases, with 14 bases between. The CDR3, as DNA: TGTGCCAGCAGCTTGTCGGGGGGGAGGATCACTGAAGCTTTCTTT. Translation: CASSLSGGRITEAFF.

The chain links TRBV7-2 to TRBJ2-1, with TRBD1 matching 9 bases. The CDR3 is 15 amino acids. V lost 5 bases and J lost 2; bases outside the gene matches: 4. Looked up from germline, CDR1 is SGHTA and CDR2 is FQGNSA. The CDR3 nucleotides are TGTGCCAGCAGCGCCGGGACAGGGCCCTACAATGAGCAGTTCTTC. Amino acids: CASSAGTGPYNEQFF.

The chain is built from TRBV13 and TRBJ1-6; D ambiguous. V was clipped by 0 bases and J by 4 bases, with 7 bases between them. The CDR3 has 15 amino acids. CDR1 is PRHDT and CDR2 is FYEKMQ in the germline V gene (reference sequence). CDR3 sequence (DNA): TGTGCCAGCAGCTTAGGCGCAGTTTATAATTCACCCCTCCACTTT. Protein product: CASSLGAVYNSPLHF.

This rearrangement joins TRBV5-4 to TRBJ2-1, with D perhaps matching TRBD2 (5 bases). In germline, CDR1 is SGHNT, CDR2 YYREEE (reference sequence). V gave up 2 bases and J gave up 0 bases, with 12 bases separating them. This CDR3 is built from 16 residues. The CDR3 DNA sequence: TGTGCCAGCAGCTTAGGGAGAAGGGACTCCTACAATGAGCAGTTCTTC. It encodes CASSLGRRDSYNEQFF.

The V gene is TRBV6-5, the J gene TRBJ2-7; 7 nucleotides match TRBD2. V lost 5 bases to trimming and J lost 2 bases; unmatched junction nucleotides: 6. This CDR3 region has 14 residues. Germline CDR1 reads MNHEY; CDR2 reads SVGAGI. The CDR3 loop reads CASSRRGGPYEQYF. The CDR3 nucleotides read TGTGCCAGCAGTAGACGCGGGGGACCCTACGAGCAGTACTTC.

For the CDR3, the DNA is TGCAGCGTTGCCCAAAACCGGGATTCACCCCTCCACTTT. It codes for CSVAQNRDSPLHF. V usage is TRBV29-1 and J usage is TRBJ1-6; D remains ambiguous. V dropped 4 bases and J dropped 8 bases, with 12 bases sitting between them. CDR1 and CDR2 (germline): SQVTM, ANQGSEA. CDR3 length: 13 residues. Full variable domain (rest looked up from reference TRBV29-1 and TRBJ1-6): SAVISQKPSRDICQRGTSLTIQCQVDSQVTMMFWYRQQPGQSLTLIATANQGSEATYESGFVIDKFPISRPNLTFSTLTVSNMSPEDSSIYLCSVAQNRDSPLHFGNGTRLTVT.